A single sample gave rise to the 14 T cell receptor beta chains below, sequenced in a study of post-analysis software for immune sequencing data. The study, taken as a whole, reports: Relative to controls, patients had about 5 TRBV segments at higher frequency, with TRBV5-6, TRBV5-1 and TRBV20-1 among these.

Presence of unique molecular identifiers characterized the TCR beta cDNA libraries. TCRdb fed the PCR reads into MiXCR, producing one record per CDR3 protein. The sample contains hundreds of thousands of distinct CDR3 sequences, approximately 60% of which appear only once. Their antigen targets remain unknown. Sequencing input: blood. These receptor sequences come from a girl aged 2 to 10 with multiple sclerosis.

This clonotype was found a few times. An end of the junction does not agree with germline; a read error may underlie this. The gene calls are TRBV4-3 and TRBJ2-3, with D maybe TRBD2 (5 bases). The CDR3 covers 14 residues. The germline CDR1 and CDR2 sequences are LGHNA and YSLEER. The CDR3 nucleotides read TGTGCCAGCAGCCAGGACTCTAGCACAGATACGCAGTATTTT. This sequence encodes CASSQDSSTDTQYF.

The V gene is TRBV20-1, the J gene TRBJ2-1; TRBD2 aligns across 14 bases. V was pared by 1 base and J by 4 bases, with 15 bases of the junction left unmatched. The length of the CDR3 is 20 residues. Germline CDR1 is DFQATT and CDR2 is SNEGSKA (reference sequence). In DNA, the CDR3 is TGCAGTGCTAGAGTAACTGCCGGGACTAGCGGGAGAGTCGGGTACAATGAGCAGTTCTTC. Encoded protein: CSARVTAGTSGRVGYNEQFF.

CDR3 coding DNA: TGCGCCAGCAGTGAGCGGATAGACACAGATACGCAGTATTTT. Protein: CASSERIDTDTQYF. V gene TRBV10-1 combines with J gene TRBJ2-3; D gene ambiguous. The CDR3 totals 14 residues. V lost 2 bases and J 2 bases, leaving 8 bases between the germline ends. CDR1 and CDR2 (germline): WNHNN, SYGVQD (reference sequence).

The V call is TRBV29-1, the J call TRBJ2-3, with 7 bases identical to TRBD2. The ends lost 2 bases at V and 4 bases at J; junction bases unmatched: 6. The CDR3 is made up of 14 amino acids. CDR1 and CDR2 from the germline V gene are SQVTM and ANQGSEA. This CDR3 reads CSVERRLASDTQYF. In nucleotides, the CDR3 is TGCAGCGTTGAACGCCGACTAGCATCAGATACGCAGTATTTT.

The rearrangement uses TRBV12-3 or TRBV12-4 and TRBJ1-1; 9 bases align to TRBD1. This CDR3 is 15 amino acids long. V shed 5 bases, J shed 6 bases, and the junction held 10 bases outside the gene matches. CDR3 sequence (DNA): TGTGCCAGCAGTCCACTACGCACAGGGGGCCCTGAAGCTTTCTTT. Translation gives CASSPLRTGGPEAFF.

The V call is TRBV2, the J call TRBJ2-1; D may be TRBD2 (6 bases). The CDR3 length is 16 residues. The germline V gene encodes CDR1 SNHLY and CDR2 FYNNEI. With 8 bases removed from V and 4 bases from J, the gap between germline ends came to 21 bases. CDR3 sequence: CASLPYGGATYNEQFF. The CDR3 DNA follows: TGTGCCAGCCTGCCCTATGGCGGGGCGACATACAATGAGCAGTTCTTC. Complete variable domain (other parts from reference TRBV2 and TRBJ2-1): EPEVTQTPSHQVTQMGQEVILRCVPISNHLYFYWYRQILGQKVEFLVSFYNNEISEKSEIFDDQFSVERPDGSNFTLKIRSTKLEDSAMYFCASLPYGGATYNEQFFGPGTRLTVL.

The chain recombines TRBV6-1 with TRBJ2-1; D gene uncertain. V gave up 7 bases and J gave up 0 bases, with 10 bases separating them. The length of the CDR3 is 14 residues. Per the germline V gene, CDR1 is MNHNS and CDR2 is SASEGT. CDR3 protein: CASTNSHSYNEQFF. The DNA for the CDR3 is TGTGCCAGCACAAACTCCCACTCCTACAATGAGCAGTTCTTC.

The chain has TRBV20-1 and TRBJ2-1; no clear D. Germline V gene data show CDR1 as DFQATT and CDR2 as SNEGSKA (reference sequence). The CDR3 extends over 16 amino acids. The V end was cut by 6 bases, the J end by 2 bases, with 20 bases between. The CDR3: CSALGMASSPYNEQFF. The CDR3 nucleotides read TGCAGTGCCCTAGGTATGGCTTCGAGCCCCTACAATGAGCAGTTCTTC.

The CDR3 protein is CASRAHGETQYF. CDR3 bases: TGTGCCAGCAGAGCGCACGGAGAGACCCAGTACTTC. The chain joins TRBV6-5 to TRBJ2-5; unclear D gene. Germline V CDR1 and CDR2: MNHEY, SVGAGI. Trimming took off 6 bases at V and 4 bases at J, with 9 bases between the two ends. The CDR3 has 12 amino acids.

The J gene is TRBJ2-7, the V gene TRBV20-1, with D perhaps TRBD2 (6 bases). Trimming cost V 2 bases and J 3 bases, with 11 bases left between them. Per germline, CDR1 DFQATT and CDR2 SNEGSKA (reference sequence). The CDR3 length is 13 residues. The CDR3 sequence: CSARREKDYEQYF. The CDR3, as DNA: TGCAGTGCTAGACGGGAGAAGGACTACGAGCAGTACTTC.

This chain joins TRBV5-1 and TRBJ2-3; no clear D gene. This CDR3 region has 14 residues. Germline CDR1 is SGHRS and CDR2 is YFSETQ. The germline V and J ends were trimmed by 0 bases and 5 bases, with 10 bases remaining between them. The CDR3 reads CASSLAPAQDTQYF. The CDR3 bases are TGCGCCAGCAGCTTGGCCCCCGCCCAAGATACGCAGTATTTT.

This clonotype was detected only a few times. J is TRBJ1-5 and V is TRBV4-3; a possible D gene is TRBD1 (5 bases). The CDR3 is 15 amino acids. Trimming pared 0 bases from V and 4 bases from J, leaving 10 bases between. In germline, CDR1 is LGHNA, CDR2 YSLEER. CDR3 loop: CASSQDRAGNQPQHF. DNA of the CDR3: TGCGCCAGCAGCCAAGATCGGGCAGGGAATCAGCCCCAGCATTTT.

The genes are TRBV7-3 and TRBJ2-1; 11 nucleotides align to TRBD2. Germline V gene sequence: CDR1 SGHTA, CDR2 FQGTGA. V trimming: 3 bases; J trimming: 5 bases; junction bases outside the gene matches: 6. The CDR3 has 16 residues. CDR3 region: CASSFVAGGSHNEQFF. CDR3 sequence (DNA): TGTGCCAGCAGCTTCGTAGCGGGAGGGTCCCACAATGAGCAGTTCTTC. Full variable domain (rest looked up from reference TRBV7-3 and TRBJ2-1): GAGVSQTPSNKVTEKGKYVELRCDPISGHTALYWYRQSLGQGPEFLIYFQGTGAADDSGLPNDRFFAVRPEGSVSTLKIQRTERGDSAVYLCASSFVAGGSHNEQFFGPGTRLTVL.

This chain joins TRBV30 and TRBJ2-1; D remains unclear. Germline CDR1 GTSNPN, CDR2 SVGIG (reference sequence). The CDR3 loop spans 15 amino acids. V was shortened by 3 bases and J by 5 bases, with 17 bases between the two germline ends. CDR3 region: CAWRAVGEVDNEQFF. The CDR3 DNA is TGTGCCTGGAGGGCGGTCGGTGAGGTAGACAATGAGCAGTTCTTC.